These 20 T cell receptor beta chains were sequenced from one sample in a study of Ad26.COV2.S vaccination and SARS-CoV-2 variants. Here immunoSEQ multiplex PCR was the method, and the copy in TCRdb shows in-frame clones only, minus some. The table has around 300,000 clones, roughly 88% seen once. Treatment given: roughly 18 received Ad26.COV2.S at low or high dose, single or two shots; roughly 5 received placebo; per-sample allocation not given. Day 63 after the first vaccine or placebo injection was the time point for sampling. The material was peripheral blood, obtained in a trial of Ad26.COV2.S vaccine versus placebo. Source of these receptors: a person between 18 and 60 years old who received the Ad26.COV2.S COVID-19 vaccine or a placebo.

This rearrangement joins TRBV14 to TRBJ2-3; D is possibly TRBD2 (6 bases). Germline V lookup: CDR1 SGHDN, CDR2 FVKESK. V lost 0 bases and J lost 6, with 10 bases in between. The CDR3 totals 14 residues. CDR3 DNA: TGTGCCAGCAGCCAAGACGGGGGAGTCGATACGCAGTATTTT. It codes for CASSQDGGVDTQYF.

The CDR3 coding sequence is TGTGCCAGTAGTACCCGAGGGGACTCTGGGGCCAACGTCCTGACTTTC. Translating it yields CASSTRGDSGANVLTF. The chain couples TRBV19 to TRBJ2-6, with D perhaps matching TRBD1 or TRBD2 (5 bases each). The CDR3 totals 16 residues. Between the trimmed V and J ends, which lost 4 bases and 0 bases, there was a span of 10 bases. The germline CDR1 and CDR2 sequences are LNHDA and SQIVND (reference sequence).

CDR3 sequence reads: CASSFKGNEQYF. CDR3 bases: TGTGCCAGCAGTTTCAAAGGAAACGAGCAGTACTTC. This chain uses TRBV12-3 or TRBV12-4 with TRBJ2-7; the D is unclear. This CDR3 contains 12 residues. V lost 3 bases to trimming and J lost 5 bases, with 8 bases between them.

This chain joins TRBV3-1 (or the pseudogene TRBV3-2) and TRBJ1-1; D gene unclear. This CDR3 comprises 13 residues. The germline gives CDR1 LGHDT, CDR2 YNNKEL (reference sequence). With 4 bases removed from V and 3 bases from J, the gap between germline ends came to 9 bases. The CDR3 region has the DNA TGTGCCAGCAGCCGAGGGAGGGACACTGAAGCTTTCTTT. This gives the protein CASSRGRDTEAFF.

This clone has just one count. CDR3 nucleotide sequence: TGTGCCAGCAGTTACGGCGCGGGGGAGGGCACAGATACGCAGTATTTT. Translating it yields CASSYGAGEGTDTQYF. The V and J genes are TRBV6-5 and TRBJ2-3; 7 nucleotides align to TRBD2. The CDR3 totals 16 residues. Germline loops: CDR1 MNHEY, CDR2 SVGAGI. With V trimmed by 2 bases and J by 1 base, 6 bases remained unmatched.

The chain joins TRBV4-1 to TRBJ2-7, with TRBD2 matching over 13 bases. Germline V gene data show CDR1 as MGHRA and CDR2 as YSYEKL. J gave up 7 bases and V 6 bases, and 9 bases lay outside the gene matches. This CDR3 has 15 amino acids. Here the CDR3 reads CASSRLPGLAGEQYV. The CDR3 DNA sequence: TGCGCCAGCAGTCGACTTCCGGGACTAGCGGGGGAGCAGTACGTC.

This rearrangement joins TRBV19 to TRBJ1-1; TRBD1 might be the D (6 bases). Germline lookup yields CDR1 LNHDA and CDR2 SQIVND (reference sequence). Trimming removed 4 bases at V and 0 bases at J, with 12 bases between. The CDR3 is 15 residues long. CDR3 bases: TGTGCCAGTAGTACGACCGGGACATTGAACACTGAAGCTTTCTTT. Protein product: CASSTTGTLNTEAFF.

This chain uses TRBV28 with TRBJ1-5; D gene unclear. V lost 6 bases and J lost 4, with 16 bases in between. Germline loops: CDR1 MDHEN, CDR2 SYDVKM. This CDR3 comprises 15 residues. CDR3 in DNA: TGTGCCAGCAGGTACCGTAGGTCGCTGAATCAGCCCCAGCATTTT. It is translated as CASRYRRSLNQPQHF.

J is TRBJ1-3 and V is TRBV19, with TRBD1 identical over 7 bases. Germline values: CDR1 LNHDA, CDR2 SQIVND (reference sequence). Losses at the gene ends were 10 bases for V and 2 bases for J; bases not matched to a gene: 2. This CDR3 has 12 residues. DNA of the CDR3: TGTGCCACCCAGGGGGCTGGAAACACCATATATTTT. Residues: CATQGAGNTIYF.

The genes are TRBV11-3 and TRBJ2-1, with 10 bases matching TRBD1. The germline V gene encodes CDR1 SGHNT and CDR2 YENEEA. The CDR3 has 19 residues. Trimming at V came to 5 bases and at J to 3 bases, leaving 16 bases not matched to a gene. The CDR3 is CASSAGQGLKAGSYNEQFF. The DNA of the CDR3 is TGTGCCAGCAGCGCGGGACAGGGGTTAAAGGCCGGTAGCTACAATGAGCAGTTCTTC.

This chain connects TRBV4-3 to TRBJ2-5, with a weak D call TRBD2 (6 bases). Trimming removed 0 bases at V and 2 bases at J, with 13 bases between. There are 16 residues in the CDR3. Germline V lookup: CDR1 LGHNA, CDR2 YSLEER. CDR3 residues: CASSQDYGGIQETQYF. In DNA form, the CDR3 reads TGCGCCAGCAGCCAAGATTATGGGGGGATTCAAGAGACCCAGTACTTC.

The chain couples TRBV15 to TRBJ2-1; 14 nucleotides align to TRBD2. CDR3 size: 20 residues. V was pared by 4 bases and J by 4 bases, with 15 bases of the junction left unmatched. Germline loops: CDR1 LNHNV, CDR2 YYDKDF (reference sequence). The CDR3 loop reads CATSTFSGLAGAPGYNEQFF. The CDR3 DNA reads TGTGCCACCAGCACCTTTTCGGGACTAGCGGGGGCCCCCGGGTACAATGAGCAGTTCTTC.

The chain joins TRBV7-6 to TRBJ2-1; possibly TRBD2 for D (5 bases). The CDR3 covers 15 residues. Between the trimmed V and J ends, which lost 4 bases and 8 bases, there was a span of 18 bases. Germline V gene data show CDR1 as SGHVS and CDR2 as FNYEAQ. As DNA, the CDR3 is TGTGCCAGCAGCTCCAAAGGAGGTTTAGGCTATGAGCAGTTCTTC. Amino acid sequence: CASSSKGGLGYEQFF.

The chain is built from TRBV4-3 and TRBJ2-2, with D tentatively TRBD2 (6 bases). V was shortened by 1 base and J by 10 bases, with 22 bases between the two germline ends. Germline V gene sequence: CDR1 LGHNA, CDR2 YSLEER. This CDR3 has 17 residues. CDR3: CASSQAITTGVAEELFF. DNA for the CDR3: TGCGCCAGCAGCCAAGCCATCACCACGGGGGTTGCGGAGGAGCTGTTTTTT.

The rearrangement uses TRBV21-1 and TRBJ1-2; the table's D call, TRBD1, has no DNA check behind it. TRBV21-1 is tagged as a pseudogene. The CDR3 covers 15 residues. CDR3 protein: CARMSIIRDRGPVGF. Written as DNA, the CDR3 is TGTGCCAGGATGTCGATAATCCGGGACAGGGGTCCGGTGGGCTTC.

This chain uses TRBV7-9 with TRBJ2-1, with 9 positions matching TRBD2. The trim removed 5 bases at V and 6 bases at J, leaving 11 bases unmatched. CDR1 is SEHNR and CDR2 is FQNEAQ in the germline V gene (reference sequence). The CDR3 runs to 16 residues. CDR3 in DNA: TGTGCCAGCAGCCCCTACGCGGGAGGGCCCCTCAATGAGCAGTTCTTC. Protein: CASSPYAGGPLNEQFF.

V gene TRBV11-2 combines with J gene TRBJ2-7; 9 positions match TRBD1. This CDR3 spans 14 amino acids. Germline lookup yields CDR1 SGHAT and CDR2 FQNNGV. V trimming: 3 bases; J trimming: 2 bases; junction bases outside the gene matches: 2. CDR3 in DNA: TGTGCCAGCAGCTTCGGGACAGGGACCTACGAGCAGTACGTC. It encodes CASSFGTGTYEQYV.

This chain's CDR3 is CAISDGVRENGIQYF. The CDR3 DNA follows: TGTGCCATCAGCGACGGGGTGCGGGAGAATGGCATTCAGTACTTC. This chain links TRBV10-3 with TRBJ2-4; 7 bases map to TRBD2. V lost 6 bases and J lost 9; bases outside the gene matches: 14. This CDR3 is built from 15 residues. Germline assignment: CDR1 ENHRY and CDR2 SYGVKD.

The DNA for the CDR3 is TGTGCCAGCAGCTTAATAAATCAATCACCCCTCCACTTT. It codes for CASSLINQSPLHF. The chain joins TRBV11-2 to TRBJ1-6; D gene uncertain. Germline values: CDR1 SGHAT, CDR2 FQNNGV. The CDR3 is 13 residues long. The V and J ends lost 2 bases and 10 bases respectively, with 9 bases between them.

The chain uses TRBV3-1 (or the pseudogene TRBV3-2) and TRBJ1-2, with 9 bases fitting TRBD1. Germline lookup yields CDR1 LGHDT and CDR2 YNNKEL (reference sequence). This CDR3 comprises 14 residues. The V segment lost 1 base and the J segment 5 bases; nucleotides outside the gene matches: 2. This CDR3 reads CASSQGQGVYGYTF. The DNA for the CDR3 is TGTGCCAGCAGCCAAGGACAGGGGGTGTATGGCTACACCTTC.